This TCR beta chain was recorded in a study of graft-versus-host responses after intestinal transplantation. Only in-frame clones appear in the TCRdb table, and some are missing; sequencing was by immunoSEQ multiplex PCR. Altogether roughly 25,000 clones are present, 75% to 90% being singletons, with the ten largest covering roughly 1.1%. In regard to this clone: What it binds is unknown.

The CDR3 has 14 residues. Germline lookup yields CDR1 SGHRS and CDR2 YFSETQ. Trimming pared 2 bases from V and 5 bases from J, leaving 12 bases between. Study results and caveats: There were GvH clones found in recipient marrow, and some of them appeared first in ileum or blood.

Source: PBMCs, taken 28 days after intestinal transplant. This clonotype originated in a human patient who received an intestinal transplant, so some T cells may come from the graft donor. The chain joins TRBV5-1 to TRBJ2-3; perhaps TRBD2 as D (7 bases). CDR3 nucleotide sequence: TGCGCCAGCAGCTTCGGGGGGCGCGGAGATACGCAGTATTTT. Translating gives CASSFGGRGDTQYF. Variable domain in full (rest from reference TRBV5-1 and TRBJ2-3): KAGVTQTPRYLIKTRGQQVTLSCSPISGHRSVSWYQQTPGQGLQFLFEYFSETQRNKGNFPGRFSGRQFSNSRSEMNVSTLELGDSALYLCASSFGGRGDTQYFGPGTRLTVL.